This TCR beta chain was profiled in a study of shared T cell receptors in the human thymus. Germline V gene lookup returns CDR1 SGHTA and CDR2 FQGNSA. V was shortened by 5 bases and J by 4 bases, with 12 bases between the two germline ends. CDR3 size: 14 residues. Data came from immunoSEQ multiplex PCR; TCRdb stores just in-frame clones and leaves some out. The top ten hold 0.0095% to 0.013% of the sample, which has under 850,000 clones, 88% seen once. These data were likewise used in another study, on human thymus T cells. As that report states: Donors were healthy Finnish infants having corrective surgery for congenital heart defects. Thymus tissue for the work was resected from patients undergoing corrective heart surgery. Repertoires from thymus and blood appeared to show biased V and J gene usage.

Input material: thymocytes. V gene TRBV7-2 combines with J gene TRBJ1-3, with D possibly matching TRBD1 (6 bases). The source of this sequence is a boy less than two years old with a congenital heart defect. The CDR3 DNA reads as TGTGCCAGCAGCCATACAGGGCAAGGAAACACCATATATTTT. It is translated as CASSHTGQGNTIYF.